This T cell receptor beta chain stems from a study of T cells after yellow fever vaccination. Points from the study as a whole: Most primary-vaccination clones recurred post-booster (around 97% CD4, 88% CD8).

Production of TCR cDNA was by 5'RACE template switching, which also added a universal primer site and UMIs. A single record per CDR3 protein comes from TCRdb applying MiXCR to the 5' RACE reads. The table shows hundreds of thousands of distinct CDR3 sequences, with around 20% occurring only once. V lost 2 bases to trimming and J lost 5 bases, with 9 bases between them. CDR1 MDHEN and CDR2 SYDVKM come from the germline V gene. The CDR3 loop spans 13 amino acids. A remark on this clonotype: The target antigen is unknown.

This rearrangement joins TRBV28 to TRBJ2-5; D is undetermined. The sequenced sample was PBMCs, obtained before the yellow fever booster vaccination. The receptor comes from a man younger than 30 who received the YFV17D yellow fever vaccine. CDR3 nucleotides: TGTGCCAGCAGTTTAAGGGCGGCCGAGACCCAGTACTTC. Translating it yields CASSLRAAETQYF. The full variable domain, with the rest looked up from reference TRBV28 and TRBJ2-5, is DVKVTQSSRYLVKRTGEKVFLECVQDMDHENMFWYRQDPGLGLRLIYFSYDVKMKEKGDIPEGYSVSREKKERFSLILESASTNQTSMYLCASSLRAAETQYFGPGTRLLVL.